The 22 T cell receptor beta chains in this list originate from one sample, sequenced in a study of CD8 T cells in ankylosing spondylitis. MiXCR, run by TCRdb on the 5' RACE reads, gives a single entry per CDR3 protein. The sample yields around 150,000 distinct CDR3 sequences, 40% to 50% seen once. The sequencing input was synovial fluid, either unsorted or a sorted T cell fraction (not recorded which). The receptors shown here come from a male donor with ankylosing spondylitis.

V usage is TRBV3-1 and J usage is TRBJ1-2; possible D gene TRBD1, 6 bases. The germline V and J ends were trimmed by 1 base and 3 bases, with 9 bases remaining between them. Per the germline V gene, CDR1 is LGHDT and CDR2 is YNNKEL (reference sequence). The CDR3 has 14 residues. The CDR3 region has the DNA TGTGCCAGCAGCCAAGGCTGGACAGACTATGGCTACACCTTC. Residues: CASSQGWTDYGYTF.

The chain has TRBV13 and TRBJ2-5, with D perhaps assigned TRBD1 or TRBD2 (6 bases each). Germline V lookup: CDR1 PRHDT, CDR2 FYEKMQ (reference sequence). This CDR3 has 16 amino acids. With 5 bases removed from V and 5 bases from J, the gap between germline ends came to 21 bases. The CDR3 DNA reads TGTGCCAGCAGCCCGGGTTTGAGGGGGGACTTGGAGACCCAGTACTTC. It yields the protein CASSPGLRGDLETQYF.

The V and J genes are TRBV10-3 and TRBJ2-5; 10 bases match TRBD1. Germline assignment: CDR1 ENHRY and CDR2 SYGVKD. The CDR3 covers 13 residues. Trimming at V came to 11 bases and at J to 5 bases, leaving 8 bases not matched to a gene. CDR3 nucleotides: TGTGCCGTCCGACAGGGGGCGAGGGAGACCCAGTACTTC. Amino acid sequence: CAVRQGARETQYF.

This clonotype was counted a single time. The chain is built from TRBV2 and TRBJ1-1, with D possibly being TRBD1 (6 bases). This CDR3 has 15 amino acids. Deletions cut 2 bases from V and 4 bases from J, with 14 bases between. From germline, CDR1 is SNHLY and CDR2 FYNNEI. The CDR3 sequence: CASSEWGAGGTEAFF. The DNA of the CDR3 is TGTGCCAGCAGTGAATGGGGGGCTGGAGGCACTGAAGCTTTCTTT.

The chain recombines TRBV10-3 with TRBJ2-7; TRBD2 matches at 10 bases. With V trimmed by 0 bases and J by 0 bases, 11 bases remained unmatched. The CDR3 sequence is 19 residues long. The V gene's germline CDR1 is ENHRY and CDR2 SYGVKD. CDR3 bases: TGTGCCATCAGTGAGTCGGGGGGCGAGTCTAGCGGGAGCTCCTACGAGCAGTACTTC. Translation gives CAISESGGESSGSSYEQYF.

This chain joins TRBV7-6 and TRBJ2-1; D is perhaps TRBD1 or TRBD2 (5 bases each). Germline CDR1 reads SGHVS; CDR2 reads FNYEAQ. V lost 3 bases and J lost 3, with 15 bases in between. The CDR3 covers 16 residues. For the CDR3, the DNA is TGTGCCAGCAGCTTTCCTCGGGGCCAAGACTACAATGAGCAGTTCTTC. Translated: CASSFPRGQDYNEQFF.

In nucleotides, the CDR3 is TGTGCCAGCAGGCTGGGGCTAGCGGGAGGTTGGATATACGAGCAGTACTTC. Translation: CASRLGLAGGWIYEQYF. The chain joins TRBV11-2 to TRBJ2-7; 11 nucleotides agree with TRBD2. CDR1 and CDR2 from the germline V gene are SGHAT and FQNNGV. This CDR3 has 17 residues. Trimming removed 6 bases from V and 4 bases from J; junction bases left unmatched: 14.

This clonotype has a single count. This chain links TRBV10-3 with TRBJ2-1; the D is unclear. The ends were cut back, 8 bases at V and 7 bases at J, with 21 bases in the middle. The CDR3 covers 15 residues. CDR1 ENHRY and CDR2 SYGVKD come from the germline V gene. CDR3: CAIGFFRKNINEQFF. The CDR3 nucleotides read TGTGCCATCGGGTTTTTCCGGAAAAACATAAATGAGCAGTTCTTC.

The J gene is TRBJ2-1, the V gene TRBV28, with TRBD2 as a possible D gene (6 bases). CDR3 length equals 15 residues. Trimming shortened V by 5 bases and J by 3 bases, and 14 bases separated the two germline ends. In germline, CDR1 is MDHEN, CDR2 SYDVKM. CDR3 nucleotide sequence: TGTGCCAGCAGTCCTGGCGGGGAGGACTACAATGAGCAGTTCTTC. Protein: CASSPGGEDYNEQFF.

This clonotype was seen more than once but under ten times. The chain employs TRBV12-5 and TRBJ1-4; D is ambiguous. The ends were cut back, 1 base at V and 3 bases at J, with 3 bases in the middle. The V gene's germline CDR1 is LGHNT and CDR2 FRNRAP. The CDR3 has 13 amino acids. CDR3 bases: TGTGCTAGTGGTTTGGCTCCTAATGAAAAACTGTTTTTT. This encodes CASGLAPNEKLFF.

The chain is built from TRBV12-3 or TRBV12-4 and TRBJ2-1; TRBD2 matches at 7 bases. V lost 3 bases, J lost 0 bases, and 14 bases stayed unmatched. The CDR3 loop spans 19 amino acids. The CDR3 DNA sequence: TGTGCCAGCAGTTTGGGGGACTACAAACCTAAACGCTCCTACAATGAGCAGTTCTTC. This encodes CASSLGDYKPKRSYNEQFF.

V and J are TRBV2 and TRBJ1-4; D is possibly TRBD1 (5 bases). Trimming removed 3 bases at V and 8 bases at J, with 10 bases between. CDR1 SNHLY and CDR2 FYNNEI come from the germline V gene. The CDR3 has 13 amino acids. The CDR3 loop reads CASSDSSGEKLFF. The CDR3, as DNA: TGTGCCAGCAGTGACTCGTCAGGGGAAAAACTGTTTTTT.

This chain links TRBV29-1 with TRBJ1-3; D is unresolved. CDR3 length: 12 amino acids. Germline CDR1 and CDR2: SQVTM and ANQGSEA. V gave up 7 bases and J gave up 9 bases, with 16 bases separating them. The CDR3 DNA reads TGCAGCGCCTTGACTATATTCGGCACCATATATTTT. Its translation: CSALTIFGTIYF.

The chain's CDR3 is CAISPRSGGAQFF. CDR3 DNA: TGTGCCATCAGTCCCCGTAGCGGGGGGGCGCAGTTCTTC. The chain is built from TRBV10-3 and TRBJ2-1; 11 nucleotides align to TRBD2. The germline gives CDR1 ENHRY, CDR2 SYGVKD. With V trimmed by 5 bases and J by 12 bases, 6 bases remained unmatched. The CDR3 contains 13 residues.

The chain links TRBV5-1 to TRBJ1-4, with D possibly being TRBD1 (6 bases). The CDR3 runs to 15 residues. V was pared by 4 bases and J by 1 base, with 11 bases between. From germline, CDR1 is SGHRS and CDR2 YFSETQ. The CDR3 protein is CASSIEQGTNEKLFF. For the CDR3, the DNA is TGCGCCAGCAGCATTGAACAGGGAACTAATGAAAAACTGTTTTTT.

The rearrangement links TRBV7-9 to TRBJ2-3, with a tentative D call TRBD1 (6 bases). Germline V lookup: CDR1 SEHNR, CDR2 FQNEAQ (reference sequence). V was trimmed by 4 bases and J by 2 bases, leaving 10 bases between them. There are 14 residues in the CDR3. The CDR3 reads CASSSRTATDTQYF. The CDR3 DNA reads TGTGCCAGCAGCTCTCGGACAGCCACAGATACGCAGTATTTT.

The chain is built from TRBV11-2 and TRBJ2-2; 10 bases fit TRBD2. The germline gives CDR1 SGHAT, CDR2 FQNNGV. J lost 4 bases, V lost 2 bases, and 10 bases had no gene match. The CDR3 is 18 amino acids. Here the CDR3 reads CASSLSSTSGEVTGELFF. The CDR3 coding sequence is TGTGCCAGCAGCTTATCCTCTACTAGCGGGGAAGTCACCGGGGAGCTGTTTTTT.

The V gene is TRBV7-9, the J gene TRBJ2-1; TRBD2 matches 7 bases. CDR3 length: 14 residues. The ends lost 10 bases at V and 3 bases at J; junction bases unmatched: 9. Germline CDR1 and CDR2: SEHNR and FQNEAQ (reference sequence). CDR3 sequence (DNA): TGTGCCACCCCTGGGAGGGCGGACTACAATGAGCAGTTCTTC. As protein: CATPGRADYNEQFF.

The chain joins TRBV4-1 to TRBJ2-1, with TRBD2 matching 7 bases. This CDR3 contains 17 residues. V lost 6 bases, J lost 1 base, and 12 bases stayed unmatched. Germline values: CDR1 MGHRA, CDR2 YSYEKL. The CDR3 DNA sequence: TGCGCCAGCAGGGGAGGGGCCTGGGGGTTATCCTACAATGAGCAGTTCTTC. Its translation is CASRGGAWGLSYNEQFF.

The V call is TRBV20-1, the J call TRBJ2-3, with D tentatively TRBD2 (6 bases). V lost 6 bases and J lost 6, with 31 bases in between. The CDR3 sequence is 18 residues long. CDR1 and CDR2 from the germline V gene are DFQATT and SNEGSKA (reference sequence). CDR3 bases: TGCAGTGCCAGCCCCGAGCTTAAAAAACGGGAGTCCGTTGATACGCAGTATTTT. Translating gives CSASPELKKRESVDTQYF.

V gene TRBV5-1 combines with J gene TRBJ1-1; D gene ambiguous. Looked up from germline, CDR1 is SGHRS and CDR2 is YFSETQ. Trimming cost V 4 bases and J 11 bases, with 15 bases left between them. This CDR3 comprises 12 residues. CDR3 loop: CASSLGLSGAFF. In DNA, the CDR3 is TGCGCCAGCAGCCTTGGACTGTCTGGGGCTTTCTTT.

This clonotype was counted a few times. This CDR3 is CASSPQVLTTYEQYF. DNA of the CDR3: TGCGCCAGCAGCCCCCAGGTCCTCACCACCTACGAGCAGTACTTC. This chain joins TRBV4-1 and TRBJ2-7; D unclear. Germline CDR1 is MGHRA and CDR2 is YSYEKL. Between the trimmed V and J ends, which lost 4 bases and 2 bases, there was a span of 15 bases. The CDR3 has 15 amino acids.